These 32 T cell receptor beta chains were sequenced from one sample in a study of identical twins. From the 5' RACE reads, TCRdb called clonotypes with MiXCR, one entry per CDR3 protein. The data show hundreds of thousands of distinct CDR3 sequences, with 5.5% to 6.5% seen just once and around 2% held by the top ten. What was sequenced was naive T cells sorted from blood. The receptors come from a young man in good health.

This clonotype has more than one count but fewer than ten. This sequence joins TRBV6-1 and TRBJ2-7; a weak D match, TRBD2 (6 bases). The CDR3 totals 13 residues. Germline CDR1 MNHNS, CDR2 SASEGT. V lost 6 bases and J lost 7, with 16 bases in between. Here the CDR3 DNA reads TGTGCCAGCAGACAAGGGCGGGACGGAGAGCAGTACTTC. The encoded protein is CASRQGRDGEQYF.

The table lists this clonotype with many counts. The chain links TRBV2 to TRBJ1-6; no definite D call. V was clipped by 7 bases and J by 8 bases, with 9 bases between them. The CDR3 loop spans 12 amino acids. Germline V lookup: CDR1 SNHLY, CDR2 FYNNEI. The CDR3 sequence: CASNRNDSPLHF. CDR3 DNA: TGTGCCAGCAATAGAAATGATTCACCCCTCCACTTT.

This clonotype has just a few counts. The V and J genes are TRBV7-9 and TRBJ2-2; D is possibly TRBD1 or TRBD2 (6 bases each). Trimming stripped 2 bases from V and 3 bases from J, with 13 bases between. Germline CDR1 is SEHNR and CDR2 is FQNEAQ (reference sequence). The CDR3 has 16 amino acids. The CDR3 loop is CASSLPGGVDTGELFF. CDR3 in DNA: TGTGCCAGCAGCTTACCCGGGGGCGTTGACACCGGGGAGCTGTTTTTT.

This clonotype was seen repeatedly, ten times or more. CDR3 region: CAISVVRYNEQFF. CDR3 sequence (DNA): TGTGCCATCAGTGTTGTTAGGTACAATGAGCAGTTCTTC. The chain is built from TRBV10-3 and TRBJ2-1; the D is unclear. The germline gives CDR1 ENHRY, CDR2 SYGVKD. This CDR3 has 13 residues. V was clipped by 4 bases and J by 4 bases, with 8 bases between them.

This clonotype was observed a few times. This chain links TRBV7-8 with TRBJ2-3, with 7 positions matching TRBD1. The CDR3 sequence is 18 residues long. The germline CDR1 and CDR2 sequences are SGHVS and FQNEAQ. V trimming: 0 bases; J trimming: 0 bases; junction bases outside the gene matches: 9. In DNA, the CDR3 is TGTGCCAGCAGCTTAGCTCTAGGGACAGACCCTAGCACAGATACGCAGTATTTT. Translating gives CASSLALGTDPSTDTQYF. The entire variable domain, with the rest obtained from reference TRBV7-8 and TRBJ2-3, is as follows: GAGVSQSPRYKVAKRGQDVALRCDPISGHVSLFWYQQALGQGPEFLTYFQNEAQLDKSGLPSDRFFAERPEGSVSTLKIQRTQQEDSAVYLCASSLALGTDPSTDTQYFGPGTRLTVL.

The chain's CDR3 is CASSPGVYREGETQYF. The CDR3 region has the DNA TGTGCCAGCAGCCCCGGCGTGTACAGGGAAGGAGAGACCCAGTACTTC. This rearrangement joins TRBV7-9 to TRBJ2-5; D possibly corresponds to TRBD1 (6 bases). The V end lost 5 bases, the J end lost 4 bases, and 20 bases lay between the germline ends. In germline, CDR1 is SEHNR, CDR2 FQNEAQ (reference sequence). The CDR3 length is 16 residues. The variable domain in full, with the rest retrieved from reference TRBV7-9 and TRBJ2-5, is DTGVSQNPRHKITKRGQNVTFRCDPISEHNRLYWYRQTLGQGPEFLTYFQNEAQLEKSRLLSDRFSAERPKGSFSTLEIQRTEQGDSAMYLCASSPGVYREGETQYFGPGTRLLVL.

This clonotype was detected ten times or more. This chain uses TRBV12-3 or TRBV12-4 with TRBJ1-1; D is undetermined. The CDR3 has 11 residues. Trimming removed 3 bases from V and 10 bases from J, with 9 bases in between. Written as DNA, the CDR3 is TGTGCCAGCAGTTTGGTCTCCTCAGCTTTCTTT. It yields the protein CASSLVSSAFF.

This clonotype was recorded many times. This chain connects TRBV12-5 to TRBJ2-1; D possibly matches TRBD1 or TRBD2 (5 bases each). Trimming took off 7 bases at V and 15 bases at J, with 19 bases between the two ends. Germline V lookup: CDR1 LGHNT, CDR2 FRNRAP. The CDR3 is made up of 12 amino acids. The CDR3 DNA sequence: TGTGCTAGTGCTCCCAGGGAGCGACTGGCGTTCTTC. This gives the protein CASAPRERLAFF.

This clonotype was detected a few times. J is TRBJ1-5 and V is TRBV5-1, with D perhaps TRBD1 (6 bases). Germline V lookup: CDR1 SGHRS, CDR2 YFSETQ. V lost 0 bases to trimming and J lost 2 bases, with 12 bases between them. The CDR3 is 16 residues long. CDR3 nucleotides: TGCGCCAGCAGCTTGGATACAGGGTCTGGCAATCAGCCCCAGCATTTT. Translated, it gives CASSLDTGSGNQPQHF.

This clonotype was found a few times. The chain couples TRBV20-1 to TRBJ2-1, with a tentative D call TRBD2 (6 bases). Germline CDR1 reads DFQATT; CDR2 reads SNEGSKA (reference sequence). CDR3 length equals 12 residues. V lost 6 bases, J lost 8 bases, and 14 bases lay in between. DNA of the CDR3: TGCAGTGCGCTACTAGCTTTCCATGAGCAGTTCTTC. Its protein is CSALLAFHEQFF.

This clonotype was recorded at least ten times. The chain carries TRBV9 and TRBJ2-7; 8 nucleotides align to TRBD1. The trim removed 0 bases at V and 2 bases at J, leaving 7 bases unmatched. The germline V gene encodes CDR1 SGDLS and CDR2 YYNGEE. The CDR3 has 16 residues. CDR3 in amino acids: CASSVGFRDRTYEQYF. The CDR3 DNA reads TGTGCCAGCAGCGTAGGATTTAGGGACAGGACCTACGAGCAGTACTTC.

This clonotype has a count of ten or more. This chain uses TRBV5-1 with TRBJ2-1; TRBD1 aligns across 8 bases. Losses at the gene ends were 4 bases for V and 2 bases for J; bases not matched to a gene: 8. The germline V gene has CDR1 SGHRS and CDR2 YFSETQ. The CDR3 is 16 amino acids. The DNA for the CDR3 is TGCGCCAGCAGCATACCGGACAGGGCCACCTACAATGAGCAGTTCTTC. This codes for CASSIPDRATYNEQFF.

This clonotype has a count of ten or more. The chain carries TRBV4-1 and TRBJ2-1; TRBD1 matches 9 bases. V lost 0 bases and J lost 7; bases outside the gene matches: 16. CDR3 length: 19 amino acids. The germline V gene encodes CDR1 MGHRA and CDR2 YSYEKL. CDR3 sequence (DNA): TGCGCCAGCAGCCAAGATCACCCCAACCGGGACAGGGCGGAAAATGAGCAGTTCTTC. Translated: CASSQDHPNRDRAENEQFF.

As to this clonotype: Given the absence of the conserved phenylalanine or tryptophan at the CDR3 end, a read error is likely. V usage is TRBV5-1 and J usage is TRBJ2-4, with 7 bases identical to TRBD1. V lost 4 bases and J lost 0; bases outside the gene matches: 7. Per germline, CDR1 SGHRS and CDR2 YFSETQ. The CDR3 has 16 residues. This CDR3 reads CASSNRDRAAKNIQYY. The CDR3 bases are TGCGCCAGCAGCAACCGGGACAGAGCAGCCAAAAACATTCAGTACTAC.

This clonotype was counted only a few times. The genes are TRBV20-1 and TRBJ2-4; 9 bases are a match to TRBD2. The ends lost 6 bases at V and 2 bases at J; junction bases unmatched: 11. CDR1 is DFQATT, CDR2 SNEGSKA, per germline (reference sequence). There are 16 residues in the CDR3. In DNA, the CDR3 is TGCAGTGCAACGGTAGGGGCGGGAGGGACCAAAAACATTCAGTACTTC. It yields the protein CSATVGAGGTKNIQYF.

This clonotype was observed at least ten times. DNA for the CDR3: TGTGCCAGCAGTGAAGGCAGAAATAATGAAAAACTGTTTTTT. Its translation is CASSEGRNNEKLFF. The chain uses TRBV2 and TRBJ1-4; D is uncertain. The V end was cut by 1 base, the J end by 4 bases, with 7 bases between. Germline V gene sequence: CDR1 SNHLY, CDR2 FYNNEI. The CDR3 sequence is 14 residues long.

This clonotype was counted ten times or more. This chain links TRBV7-2 with TRBJ2-3; no clear D gene. CDR3 length: 18 amino acids. Trimming stripped 2 bases from V and 1 base from J, with 19 bases between. Germline CDR1 reads SGHTA; CDR2 reads FQGNSA. This chain's CDR3 is CASSLSTGRATRTDTQYF. CDR3 bases: TGTGCCAGCAGCTTATCGACTGGACGGGCAACCCGCACAGATACGCAGTATTTT.

The chain employs TRBV6-1 and TRBJ1-5; no clear D gene. V dropped 8 bases and J dropped 0 bases, with 8 bases sitting between them. The CDR3 length is 13 residues. Germline-derived CDR1 and CDR2 are MNHNS and SASEGT. CDR3 sequence: CASSGPSNQPQHF. CDR3 nucleotide sequence: TGTGCCAGCTCCGGGCCTAGCAATCAGCCCCAGCATTTT.

At least ten counts were recorded for this clonotype. J is TRBJ2-1 and V is TRBV6-2 or TRBV6-3; D is uncertain. V was shortened by 7 bases and J by 7 bases, with 20 bases between the two germline ends. Germline lookup yields CDR1 MNHEY and CDR2 SVGEGT. The CDR3 length is 15 residues. CDR3 region: CASTSIAPLINEQFF. CDR3 bases: TGTGCCAGCACCTCTATCGCGCCACTCATAAATGAGCAGTTCTTC.

This clonotype was detected many times. The rearrangement links TRBV18 to TRBJ2-7; weak D call: TRBD2 (6 bases). Germline assignment: CDR1 KGHSH and CDR2 LQKENI. V lost 3 bases to trimming and J lost 5 bases, with 14 bases between them. CDR3 length: 14 residues. The CDR3 DNA reads TGTGCCAGCTCACCGGGGGGAAGTGGGAACGAGCAGTACTTC. This codes for CASSPGGSGNEQYF.

This clonotype was observed at least ten times. The rearrangement uses TRBV20-1 and TRBJ2-5, with D possibly being TRBD2 (5 bases). Germline loops: CDR1 DFQATT, CDR2 SNEGSKA (reference sequence). The length of the CDR3 is 12 residues. The ends were cut back, 1 base at V and 5 bases at J, with 8 bases in the middle. The DNA for the CDR3 is TGCAGTGCTAGAGGAGGGCCGGAGACCCAGTACTTC. Amino acids: CSARGGPETQYF.

The chain recombines TRBV10-3 with TRBJ2-6, with TRBD1 identical over 8 bases. The ends lost 4 bases at V and 2 bases at J; junction bases unmatched: 4. The CDR3 spans 16 residues. Germline V CDR1 and CDR2: ENHRY, SYGVKD. Here the CDR3 reads CAISAQGAAGANVLTF. In DNA form, the CDR3 reads TGTGCCATCAGTGCTCAGGGGGCGGCTGGGGCCAACGTCCTGACTTTC.

The table lists this clonotype with many counts. The chain couples TRBV20-1 to TRBJ2-1, with D unresolved. Between the trimmed V and J ends, which lost 0 bases and 8 bases, there was a span of 11 bases. The CDR3 covers 13 residues. In germline, CDR1 is DFQATT, CDR2 SNEGSKA (reference sequence). CDR3 coding DNA: TGCAGTGCTAGAGAGTCCTGGAAAGATGAGCAGTTCTTC. This sequence encodes CSARESWKDEQFF.

The chain carries TRBV6-2 or TRBV6-3 and TRBJ1-6; 11 bases line up with TRBD1. CDR3 size: 20 residues. CDR1 is MNHEY and CDR2 is SVGEGT in the germline V gene. The trim removed 8 bases at V and 0 bases at J, leaving 15 bases unmatched. This CDR3 is CASRWDRGSSKGSYNSPLHF. CDR3 in DNA: TGTGCCAGCCGTTGGGACAGGGGGAGTTCGAAGGGCTCCTATAATTCACCCCTCCACTTT.

The J gene is TRBJ2-7, the V gene TRBV10-3; D is uncertain. V was shortened by 3 bases and J by 0 bases, with 12 bases between the two germline ends. The CDR3 loop spans 15 amino acids. Germline CDR1 and CDR2: ENHRY and SYGVKD. Here the CDR3 DNA reads TGTGCCATCAGTGACGGGCCCACAAGCTCCTACGAGCAGTACGTC. As protein: CAISDGPTSSYEQYV.

This clonotype was seen a handful of times. V usage is TRBV12-3 or TRBV12-4 and J usage is TRBJ1-4; maybe TRBD1 (6 bases). CDR3 length equals 15 residues. The ends were cut back, 2 bases at V and 8 bases at J, with 15 bases in the middle. The CDR3 DNA sequence: TGTGCCAGCAGTTTAACACAGGGAAGGTCGGAAAAACTGTTTTTT. Translation gives CASSLTQGRSEKLFF.

This clonotype was seen repeatedly, ten times or more. The chain joins TRBV29-1 to TRBJ1-6; no reliable D call. V lost 3 bases and J lost 7, with 10 bases in between. In germline, CDR1 is SQVTM, CDR2 ANQGSEA. The CDR3 covers 13 residues. In nucleotides, the CDR3 is TGCAGCGTTGACCCCACTTCCAATTCACCCCTCCACTTT. Residues: CSVDPTSNSPLHF.

Ten or more counts support this clonotype. The chain combines TRBV12-3 or TRBV12-4 with TRBJ2-3; 7 bases map to TRBD1. The CDR3 spans 13 residues. V was pared by 8 bases and J by 4 bases, with 6 bases of the junction left unmatched. CDR3 loop: CASGDRDPDTQYF. The CDR3 DNA reads as TGTGCCAGCGGAGACAGGGATCCAGATACGCAGTATTTT.

This clonotype was picked up many times. The chain recombines TRBV29-1 with TRBJ2-2, with TRBD1 as a possible D gene (6 bases). Germline loops: CDR1 SQVTM, CDR2 ANQGSEA. Trimming shortened V by 7 bases and J by 6 bases, and 12 bases separated the two germline ends. The CDR3 consists of 12 residues. For the CDR3, the DNA is TGCAGCGCGAGTAGGGGGTCCGGGGAGCTGTTTTTT. It specifies CSASRGSGELFF.

This clonotype was detected only once. A read error may account for a junction end that differs from germline. This chain connects TRBV7-2 to TRBJ2-7, with D maybe TRBD1 (6 bases). Germline CDR1 reads SGHTA; CDR2 reads FQGNSA. This CDR3 has 12 amino acids. CDR3 amino acids: CAISSRGYEQYF. For the CDR3, the DNA is TGTGCCATCAGCTCCAGGGGCTACGAGCAGTACTTC.

This clonotype has just a few counts. The chain uses TRBV6-1 and TRBJ1-3, with 10 bases aligning to TRBD1. Germline CDR1 reads MNHNS; CDR2 reads SASEGT. The V segment lost 5 bases and the J segment 3 bases; nucleotides outside the gene matches: 4. The CDR3 is made up of 15 amino acids. CDR3 sequence (DNA): TGTGCCAGCAGTATGGACAGGGGGTTTGGAAACACCATATATTTT. This encodes CASSMDRGFGNTIYF.

This clonotype was counted many times. The chain recombines TRBV12-3 or TRBV12-4 with TRBJ1-4; maybe TRBD1 (6 bases). Trimming removed 4 bases from V and 6 bases from J, with 12 bases in between. The length of the CDR3 is 14 residues. The CDR3 loop reads CASSSTGRDEKLFF. The CDR3 nucleotides read TGTGCCAGCAGTTCAACAGGGCGGGATGAAAAACTGTTTTTT.